A single sample gave rise to the 27 T cell receptor beta chains below, sequenced in a study of T-cell reconstitution after alpha-beta-depleted transplantation in children. It was with unique molecular identifiers that the TCRbeta library was prepared. TCRdb passed the PCR reads through MiXCR, listing each CDR3 protein once. The data show 750,000 to 950,000 distinct CDR3 sequences, with about 15% seen just once and roughly 4.8% held by the top ten. Here the sequenced sample was PBMCs, mostly from graft donor cells, taken 360 days after TCRalphabeta/CD19-depleted stem cell transplant. These receptors came from a male patient younger than 18 who had a stem cell transplant for acute lymphoblastic leukemia, so the T cells may come from the graft donor.

This rearrangement joins TRBV18 to TRBJ1-2; D is undetermined. CDR1 and CDR2 from the germline V gene are KGHSH and LQKENI. The V and J ends lost 4 bases and 4 bases respectively, with 10 bases between them. The length of the CDR3 is 13 residues. The CDR3 DNA sequence: TGTGCCAGCTCACAGGTCTTCCTCTATGGCTACACCTTC. This gives the protein CASSQVFLYGYTF.

This clonotype was observed a handful of times. The rearrangement links TRBV29-1 to TRBJ2-5, with D perhaps TRBD1 (5 bases). Between the trimmed V and J ends, which lost 6 bases and 5 bases, there was a span of 19 bases. Germline assignment: CDR1 SQVTM and CDR2 ANQGSEA. The CDR3 contains 14 residues. In nucleotides, the CDR3 is TGCAGCGTGGCAGGGCAGGGTGGTTTGGAGACCCAGTACTTC. As protein: CSVAGQGGLETQYF. Full variable domain (rest looked up from reference TRBV29-1 and TRBJ2-5): SAVISQKPSRDICQRGTSLTIQCQVDSQVTMMFWYRQQPGQSLTLIATANQGSEATYESGFVIDKFPISRPNLTFSTLTVSNMSPEDSSIYLCSVAGQGGLETQYFGPGTRLLVL.

This clonotype was counted many times. The gene calls are TRBV7-2 and TRBJ2-7, with 11 positions matching TRBD2. This CDR3 region has 15 residues. The germline gives CDR1 SGHTA, CDR2 FQGNSA. V dropped 1 base and J dropped 2; count of bases not matched to a gene: 1. This CDR3 is CASSLVLAGAYEQYF. CDR3 DNA: TGTGCCAGCAGCTTAGTACTAGCGGGAGCCTACGAGCAGTACTTC. Full variable domain (missing parts from reference TRBV7-2 and TRBJ2-7): GAGVSQSPSNKVTEKGKDVELRCDPISGHTALYWYRQSLGQGLEFLIYFQGNSAPDKSGLPSDRFSAERTGGSVSTLTIQRTQQEDSAVYLCASSLVLAGAYEQYFGPGTRLTVT.

This clonotype was found a few times. J is TRBJ2-7 and V is TRBV20-1; 11 bases map to TRBD2. Losses at the gene ends were 5 bases for V and 3 bases for J; bases not matched to a gene: 18. The length of the CDR3 is 18 residues. The germline gives CDR1 DFQATT, CDR2 SNEGSKA (reference sequence). The CDR3 DNA reads as TGCAGTGCTCGGCGCGGGCCGTTGGGACTAGCGGAGTACTACGAGCAGTACTTC. Residues: CSARRGPLGLAEYYEQYF.

A few counts support this clonotype. V and J are TRBV4-1 and TRBJ2-3; D is ambiguous. V lost 1 base to trimming and J lost 4 bases, with 9 bases between them. The CDR3 spans 14 residues. Germline CDR1 MGHRA, CDR2 YSYEKL. Here the CDR3 DNA reads TGCGCCAGCAGCCAAGGTAGAAGCTCAGATACGCAGTATTTT. This encodes CASSQGRSSDTQYF.

The chain uses TRBV27 and TRBJ2-1; 9 nucleotides align to TRBD1. Germline CDR1 is MNHEY and CDR2 is SMNVEV (reference sequence). Trimming took 7 bases from V and 3 from J; bases not matched to a gene: 7. The CDR3 has 15 residues. CDR3 loop: CASNHGTGLYNEQFF. In nucleotides, the CDR3 is TGTGCCAGCAATCACGGGACAGGGCTCTACAATGAGCAGTTCTTC.

This clonotype turned up a few times. The chain is built from TRBV5-1 and TRBJ1-2; a possible D gene is TRBD1 (5 bases). The CDR3 totals 15 residues. Germline CDR1 and CDR2: SGHRS and YFSETQ. The V gene lost 2 bases and the J gene lost 6 bases, with 17 bases spanning the gap. The CDR3 DNA is TGCGCCAGCAGCTTCGATCCGGGACCGGAGAATGGCTACACCTTC. Protein product: CASSFDPGPENGYTF.

V gene TRBV7-3 combines with J gene TRBJ2-1, with TRBD2 as a possible D gene (6 bases). Looked up from germline, CDR1 is SGHTA and CDR2 is FQGTGA. The CDR3 totals 15 residues. V lost 4 bases and J lost 4, with 14 bases in between. The CDR3 nucleotides are TGTGCCAGCAGCTCGAAGCGGAGGGGATACAATGAGCAGTTCTTC. Its translation is CASSSKRRGYNEQFF. Filled out from reference TRBV7-3 and TRBJ2-1, the complete variable domain reads GAGVSQTPSNKVTEKGKYVELRCDPISGHTALYWYRQSLGQGPEFLIYFQGTGAADDSGLPNDRFFAVRPEGSVSTLKIQRTERGDSAVYLCASSSKRRGYNEQFFGPGTRLTVL.

A few counts support this clonotype. The chain uses TRBV27 and TRBJ2-5; 9 bases are shared with TRBD1. CDR3 length equals 14 residues. Germline trimming cut 8 bases from V and 7 bases from J; bases unmatched to any gene: 11. Germline V lookup: CDR1 MNHEY, CDR2 SMNVEV (reference sequence). DNA for the CDR3: TGTGCCAGCCGCCTAGGGACAGGGTTTTTGACCCAGTACTTC. As protein: CASRLGTGFLTQYF.

This sequence joins TRBV10-3 and TRBJ1-2, with D perhaps matching TRBD1 (5 bases). Deletions cut 7 bases from V and 5 bases from J, with 14 bases between. Per germline, CDR1 ENHRY and CDR2 SYGVKD. The CDR3 has 13 residues. The DNA of the CDR3 is TGTGCCATCAATCCCCAGGGTGATTATGGCTACACCTTC. Encoded protein: CAINPQGDYGYTF.

Note on this clonotype: A read error is likely, as this CDR3 ends without the conserved phenylalanine or tryptophan. This chain links TRBV7-8 with TRBJ1-5; TRBD1 aligns across 8 bases. Per the germline V gene, CDR1 is SGHVS and CDR2 is FQNEAQ. V lost 5 bases to trimming and J lost 0 bases; unmatched junction nucleotides: 6. The CDR3 spans 16 residues. The CDR3 bases are TGTGCCAGCAGCCTATGGACAGGGAGTAGCAATCAGCCCCAGCATTCT. This codes for CASSLWTGSSNQPQHS.

The chain couples TRBV12-3 or TRBV12-4 to TRBJ2-7; 7 bases line up with TRBD1. CDR3 length: 17 amino acids. V was pared by 4 bases and J by 2 bases, with 14 bases of the junction left unmatched. DNA of the CDR3: TGTGCCAGCAGTTCCGCGCCTGGACAGGTCGGGGCCTACGAGCAGTACTTC. Its translation is CASSSAPGQVGAYEQYF.

This clonotype was seen a handful of times. The chain uses TRBV7-9 and TRBJ2-7; 11 nucleotides align to TRBD2. The junction had 6 bases not matched to a gene; V was cut back by 4 bases and J by 1 base. This CDR3 comprises 16 residues. Looked up from germline, CDR1 is SEHNR and CDR2 is FQNEAQ (reference sequence). In DNA, the CDR3 is TGTGCCAGCAGCTCTCAGACTAGCGGGGATTCCTACGAGCAGTACTTC. It codes for CASSSQTSGDSYEQYF.

The chain carries TRBV12-5 and TRBJ2-7; D may be TRBD2 (7 bases). Trimming cost V 0 bases and J 5 bases, with 29 bases left between them. The length of the CDR3 is 20 residues. CDR1 and CDR2 from the germline V gene are LGHNT and FRNRAP. The CDR3 coding sequence is TGTGCTAGTGGTTTGGTACGAGGGGGAGCCCTTCGGACGGCGGGGGACGAGCAGTACTTC. Its translation: CASGLVRGGALRTAGDEQYF.

The rearrangement links TRBV11-2 to TRBJ2-7; 9 bases are shared with TRBD1. In germline, CDR1 is SGHAT, CDR2 FQNNGV. J gave up 8 bases and V 3 bases, and 2 bases lay outside the gene matches. The CDR3 has 12 residues. In DNA, the CDR3 is TGTGCCAGCAGCTTCGGGACAGGGCAGCAGTACTTC. This gives the protein CASSFGTGQQYF.

There are a few counts of this clonotype. The chain has TRBV7-8 and TRBJ2-5, with D hard to call. The germline V gene has CDR1 SGHVS and CDR2 FQNEAQ. The CDR3 totals 14 residues. Trimming stripped 5 bases from V and 2 bases from J, with 12 bases between. In DNA, the CDR3 is TGTGCCAGCAGCCGCACTACTGCTCAAGAGACCCAGTACTTC. It codes for CASSRTTAQETQYF.

The chain employs TRBV9 and TRBJ2-1; no clear D. Germline CDR1 and CDR2: SGDLS and YYNGEE. V lost 4 bases and J lost 14, with 16 bases in between. This CDR3 spans 12 amino acids. The CDR3 here is CASSHRYWAKFF. As DNA, the CDR3 is TGTGCCAGCAGCCACCGGTACTGGGCAAAGTTCTTC. The whole variable domain, remainder taken from reference TRBV9 and TRBJ2-1, is DSGVTQTPKHLITATGQRVTLRCSPRSGDLSVYWYQQSLDQGLQFLIQYYNGEERAKGNILERFSAQQFPDLHSELNLSSLELGDSALYFCASSHRYWAKFFGPGTRLTVL.

The sample holds many counts of this clonotype. The chain joins TRBV29-1 to TRBJ1-2; 8 positions match TRBD1. The CDR3 is made up of 11 amino acids. Germline CDR1 is SQVTM and CDR2 is ANQGSEA. V lost 4 bases to trimming and J lost 7 bases; unmatched junction nucleotides: 2. The CDR3 region is CSVGQGPGYTF. The CDR3 coding sequence is TGCAGCGTTGGACAGGGGCCTGGCTACACCTTC.

This clonotype has only a few counts. The rearrangement joins TRBV24-1 to TRBJ2-5; D is unresolved. Per the germline V gene, CDR1 is KGHDR and CDR2 is SFDVKD. Trimming removed 0 bases at V and 5 bases at J, with 6 bases between. The CDR3 runs 13 residues. CDR3 protein: CATSDLFGETQYF. CDR3 bases: TGTGCCACCAGTGATTTGTTCGGGGAGACCCAGTACTTC.

This clonotype was found a few times. CDR3 DNA: TGTGCCAGCAGCCGACTAGCGGGTTCCGGCTACGAGCAGTACTTC. Translation: CASSRLAGSGYEQYF. The chain employs TRBV7-3 and TRBJ2-7; 10 nucleotides agree with TRBD2. Germline V gene sequence: CDR1 SGHTA, CDR2 FQGTGA. CDR3 length: 15 amino acids. V shed 5 bases and J 3 bases; nucleotides not matched to a gene: 7. Full variable domain (remainder filled in from reference TRBV7-3 and TRBJ2-7): GAGVSQTPSNKVTEKGKYVELRCDPISGHTALYWYRQSLGQGPEFLIYFQGTGAADDSGLPNDRFFAVRPEGSVSTLKIQRTERGDSAVYLCASSRLAGSGYEQYFGPGTRLTVT.

This clonotype was observed a few times. The J gene is TRBJ2-7, the V gene TRBV29-1; 10 positions match TRBD2. The CDR3 has 16 amino acids. Looked up from germline, CDR1 is SQVTM and CDR2 is ANQGSEA. The V and J ends lost 4 bases and 6 bases, in that order; junction bases with no gene match: 15. The chain's CDR3 is CSVAGLAGAQSREQYF. DNA for the CDR3: TGCAGCGTTGCAGGGCTAGCGGGAGCACAGTCGCGCGAGCAGTACTTC.

The rearrangement links TRBV19 to TRBJ2-1; D remains unclear. The CDR3 runs to 13 residues. Germline V gene sequence: CDR1 LNHDA, CDR2 SQIVND (reference sequence). V was cut by 4 bases and J by 5 bases, with 9 bases left in between. CDR3 loop: CASSTKGNNEQFF. As DNA, the CDR3 is TGTGCCAGTAGTACCAAGGGTAACAATGAGCAGTTCTTC. The full variable domain, rest sourced from reference TRBV19 and TRBJ2-1, is DGGITQSPKYLFRKEGQNVTLSCEQNLNHDAMYWYRQDPGQGLRLIYYSQIVNDFQKGDIAEGYSVSREKKESFPLTVTSAQKNPTAFYLCASSTKGNNEQFFGPGTRLTVL.

This clonotype was counted only a few times. The V gene is TRBV5-1, the J gene TRBJ2-1, with TRBD2 matching 8 bases. V dropped 0 bases and J dropped 4; count of bases not matched to a gene: 6. The CDR3 spans 16 residues. Germline V lookup: CDR1 SGHRS, CDR2 YFSETQ. The CDR3 nucleotides read TGCGCCAGCAGCTTGGGCGGGGGGATCACTTACAATGAGCAGTTCTTC. Amino acids: CASSLGGGITYNEQFF. The full variable domain, its missing parts supplied by reference TRBV5-1 and TRBJ2-1, is KAGVTQTPRYLIKTRGQQVTLSCSPISGHRSVSWYQQTPGQGLQFLFEYFSETQRNKGNFPGRFSGRQFSNSRSEMNVSTLELGDSALYLCASSLGGGITYNEQFFGPGTRLTVL.

The V call is TRBV30, the J call TRBJ2-1; TRBD2 agrees at 9 bases. This CDR3 is 17 amino acids long. Trimming cost V 2 bases and J 5 bases; bases outside gene matches: 13. Germline CDR1 reads GTSNPN; CDR2 reads SVGIG (reference sequence). CDR3 sequence: CAWSLTTLLAGHNEQFF. The CDR3 DNA reads as TGTGCCTGGAGTCTAACGACCTTACTAGCGGGCCACAATGAGCAGTTCTTC.

The rearrangement links TRBV20-1 to TRBJ2-1, with a weak D call TRBD2 (6 bases). CDR3 size: 13 residues. Germline lookup yields CDR1 DFQATT and CDR2 SNEGSKA (reference sequence). V shed 8 bases and J shed 6 bases, with 17 bases lying between them. This CDR3 reads CSFSSEGSNEQFF. Written as DNA, the CDR3 is TGCAGTTTCTCGTCGGAGGGTAGCAATGAGCAGTTCTTC.

This chain joins TRBV4-2 and TRBJ2-5, with 12 bases aligning to TRBD2. The CDR3 is 16 residues long. Germline lookup yields CDR1 LGHNA and CDR2 YNFKEQ. V was pared by 4 bases and J by 5 bases, with 8 bases of the junction left unmatched. CDR3 nucleotides: TGTGCCAGCAGCCCCATGACTAGCGGGAGAGATGAGACCCAGTACTTC. It translates to CASSPMTSGRDETQYF.

The chain recombines TRBV6-2 or TRBV6-3 with TRBJ2-3, with D hard to call. The length of the CDR3 is 15 residues. Germline V lookup: CDR1 MNHEY, CDR2 SVGEGT. Between the trimmed V and J ends, which lost 6 bases and 0 bases, there was a span of 13 bases. The CDR3 coding sequence is TGTGCCAGCAGCCCATTGCGGTTAAGCACAGATACGCAGTATTTT. Its translation: CASSPLRLSTDTQYF.